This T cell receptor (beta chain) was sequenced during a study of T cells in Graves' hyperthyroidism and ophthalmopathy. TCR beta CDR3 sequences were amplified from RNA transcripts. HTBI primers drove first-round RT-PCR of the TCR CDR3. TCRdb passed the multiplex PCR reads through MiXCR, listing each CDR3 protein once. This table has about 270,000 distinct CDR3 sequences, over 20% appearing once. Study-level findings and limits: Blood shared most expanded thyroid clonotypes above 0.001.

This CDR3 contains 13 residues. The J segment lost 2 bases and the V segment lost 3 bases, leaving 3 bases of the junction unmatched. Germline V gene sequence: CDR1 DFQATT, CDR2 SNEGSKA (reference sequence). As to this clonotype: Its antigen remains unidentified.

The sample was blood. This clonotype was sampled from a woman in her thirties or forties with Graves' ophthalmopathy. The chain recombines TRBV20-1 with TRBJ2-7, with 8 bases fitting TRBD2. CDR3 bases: TGCAGTGCTAGCTTAGCGGGACCCTACGAGCAGTACTTC. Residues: CSASLAGPYEQYF.